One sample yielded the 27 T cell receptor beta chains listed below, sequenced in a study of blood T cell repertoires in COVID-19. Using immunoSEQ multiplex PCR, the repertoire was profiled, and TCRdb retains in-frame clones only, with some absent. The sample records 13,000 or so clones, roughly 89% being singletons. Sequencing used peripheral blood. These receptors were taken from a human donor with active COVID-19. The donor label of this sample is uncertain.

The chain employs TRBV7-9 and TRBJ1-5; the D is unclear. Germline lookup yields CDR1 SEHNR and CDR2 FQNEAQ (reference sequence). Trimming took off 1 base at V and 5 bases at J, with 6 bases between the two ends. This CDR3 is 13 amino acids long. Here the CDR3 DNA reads TGTGCCAGCAGCTTAGGAGTGGATCAGCCCCAGCATTTT. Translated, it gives CASSLGVDQPQHF. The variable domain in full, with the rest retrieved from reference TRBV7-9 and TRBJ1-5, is DTGVSQNPRHKITKRGQNVTFRCDPISEHNRLYWYRQTLGQGPEFLTYFQNEAQLEKSRLLSDRFSAERPKGSFSTLEIQRTEQGDSAMYLCASSLGVDQPQHFGDGTRLSIL.

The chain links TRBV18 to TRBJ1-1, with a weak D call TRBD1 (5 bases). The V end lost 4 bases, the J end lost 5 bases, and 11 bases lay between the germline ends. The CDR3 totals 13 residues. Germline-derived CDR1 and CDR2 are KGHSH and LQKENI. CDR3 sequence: CASSRTGETEAFF. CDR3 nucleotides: TGTGCCAGCTCACGAACGGGGGAGACTGAAGCTTTCTTT. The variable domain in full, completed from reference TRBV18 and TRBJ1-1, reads NAGVMQNPRHLVRRRGQEARLRCSPMKGHSHVYWYRQLPEEGLKFMVYLQKENIIDESGMPKERFSAEFPKEGPSILRIQQVVRGDSAAYFCASSRTGETEAFFGQGTRLTVV.

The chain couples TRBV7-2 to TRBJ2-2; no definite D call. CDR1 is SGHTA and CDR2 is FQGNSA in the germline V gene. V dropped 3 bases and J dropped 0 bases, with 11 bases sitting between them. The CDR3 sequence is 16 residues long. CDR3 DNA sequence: TGTGCCAGCAGCTTGATCTTACTCGCGAACACCGGGGAGCTGTTTTTT. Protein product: CASSLILLANTGELFF.

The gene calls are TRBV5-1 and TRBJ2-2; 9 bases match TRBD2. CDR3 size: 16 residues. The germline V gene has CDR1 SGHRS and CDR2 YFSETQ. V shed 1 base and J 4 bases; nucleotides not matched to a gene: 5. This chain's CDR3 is CASSLRLAGSTGELFF. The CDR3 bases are TGCGCCAGCAGCTTGAGGCTAGCGGGGAGCACCGGGGAGCTGTTTTTT.

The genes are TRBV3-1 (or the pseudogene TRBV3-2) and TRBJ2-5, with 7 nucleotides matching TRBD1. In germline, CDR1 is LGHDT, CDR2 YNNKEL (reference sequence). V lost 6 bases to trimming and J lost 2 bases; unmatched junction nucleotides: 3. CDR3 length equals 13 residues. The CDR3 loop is CASRAGGQETQYF. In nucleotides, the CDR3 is TGTGCCAGCAGAGCAGGGGGACAAGAGACCCAGTACTTC.

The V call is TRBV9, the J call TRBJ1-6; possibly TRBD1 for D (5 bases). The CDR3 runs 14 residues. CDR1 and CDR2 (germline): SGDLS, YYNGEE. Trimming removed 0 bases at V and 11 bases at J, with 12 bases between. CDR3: CASSVAQGWTPLHF. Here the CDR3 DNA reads TGTGCCAGCAGCGTAGCTCAGGGTTGGACACCCCTCCACTTT.

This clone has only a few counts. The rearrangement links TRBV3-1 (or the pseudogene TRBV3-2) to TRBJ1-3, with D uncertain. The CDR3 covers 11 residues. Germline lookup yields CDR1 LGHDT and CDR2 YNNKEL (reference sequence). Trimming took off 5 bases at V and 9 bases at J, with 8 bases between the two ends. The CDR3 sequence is CASSSASTIYF. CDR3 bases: TGTGCCAGCAGCTCGGCTAGCACCATATATTTT.

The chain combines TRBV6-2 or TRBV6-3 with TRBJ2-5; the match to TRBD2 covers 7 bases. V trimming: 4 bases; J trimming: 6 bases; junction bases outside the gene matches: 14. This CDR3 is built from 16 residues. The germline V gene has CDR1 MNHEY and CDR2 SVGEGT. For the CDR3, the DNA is TGTGCCAGCAGTTCCTCCACTAGCGCGGGGGAAAAGACCCAGTACTTC. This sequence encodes CASSSSTSAGEKTQYF.

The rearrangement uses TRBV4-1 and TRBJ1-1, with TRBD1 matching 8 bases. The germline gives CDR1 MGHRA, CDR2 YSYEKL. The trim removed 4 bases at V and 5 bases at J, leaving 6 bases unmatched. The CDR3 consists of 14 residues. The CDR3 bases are TGCGCCAGCAGCCTCGGGACAGGAGGGACTGAAGCTTTCTTT. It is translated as CASSLGTGGTEAFF.

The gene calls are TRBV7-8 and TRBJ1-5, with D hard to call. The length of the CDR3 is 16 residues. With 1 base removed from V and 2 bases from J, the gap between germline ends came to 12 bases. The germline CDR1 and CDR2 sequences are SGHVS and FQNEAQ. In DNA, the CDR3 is TGTGCCAGCAGCTTAGGTCGGGGAGGCGGCAATCAGCCCCAGCATTTT. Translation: CASSLGRGGGNQPQHF.

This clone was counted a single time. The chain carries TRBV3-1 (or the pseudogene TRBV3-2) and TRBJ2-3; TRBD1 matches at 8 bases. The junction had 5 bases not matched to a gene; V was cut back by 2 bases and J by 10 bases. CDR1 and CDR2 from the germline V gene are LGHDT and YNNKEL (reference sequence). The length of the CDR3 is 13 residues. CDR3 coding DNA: TGTGCCAGCAGCCAAAATGGACAGGGAGCGCAGTATTTT. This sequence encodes CASSQNGQGAQYF.

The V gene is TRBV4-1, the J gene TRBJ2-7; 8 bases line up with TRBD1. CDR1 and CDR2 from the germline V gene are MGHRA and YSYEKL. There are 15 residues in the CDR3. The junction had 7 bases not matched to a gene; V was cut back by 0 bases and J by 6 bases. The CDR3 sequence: CASSQEWTGRTEQYF. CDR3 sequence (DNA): TGCGCCAGCAGCCAAGAATGGACAGGGCGTACCGAGCAGTACTTC.

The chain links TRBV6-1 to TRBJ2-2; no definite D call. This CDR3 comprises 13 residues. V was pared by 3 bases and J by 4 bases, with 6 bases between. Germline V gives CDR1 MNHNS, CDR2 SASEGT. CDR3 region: CASSELSTGELFF. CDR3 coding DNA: TGTGCCAGCAGTGAGCTGAGCACCGGGGAGCTGTTTTTT.

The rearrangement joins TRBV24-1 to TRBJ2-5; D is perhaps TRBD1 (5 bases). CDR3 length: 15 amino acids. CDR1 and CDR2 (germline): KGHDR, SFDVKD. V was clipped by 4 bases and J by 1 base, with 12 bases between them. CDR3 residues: CATSDYSTVQETQYF. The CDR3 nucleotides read TGTGCCACCAGTGACTACTCGACAGTCCAAGAGACCCAGTACTTC.

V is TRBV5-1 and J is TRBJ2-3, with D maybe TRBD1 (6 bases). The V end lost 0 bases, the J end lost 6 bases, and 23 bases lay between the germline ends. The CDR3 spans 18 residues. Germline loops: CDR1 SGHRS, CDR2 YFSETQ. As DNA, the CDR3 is TGCGCCAGCAGCTTGGATTTGGGACAAGTTACGACATCCGATACGCAGTATTTT. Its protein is CASSLDLGQVTTSDTQYF.

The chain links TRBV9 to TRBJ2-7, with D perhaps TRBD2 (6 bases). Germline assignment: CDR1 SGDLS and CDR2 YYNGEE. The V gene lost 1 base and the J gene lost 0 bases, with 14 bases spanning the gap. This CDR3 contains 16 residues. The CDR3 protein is CASSVSAGSFSYEQYF. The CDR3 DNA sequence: TGTGCCAGCAGCGTATCGGCGGGGAGTTTCTCCTACGAGCAGTACTTC.

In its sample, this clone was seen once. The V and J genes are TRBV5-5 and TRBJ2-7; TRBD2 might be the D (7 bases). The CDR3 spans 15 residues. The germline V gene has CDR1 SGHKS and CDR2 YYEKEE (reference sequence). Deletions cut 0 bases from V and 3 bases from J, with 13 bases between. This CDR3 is CASSLGRGAFYEQYF. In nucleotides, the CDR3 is TGTGCCAGCAGCTTGGGTCGGGGGGCCTTCTACGAGCAGTACTTC. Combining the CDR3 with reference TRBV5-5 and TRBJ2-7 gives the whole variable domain DAGVTQSPTHLIKTRGQQVTLRCSPISGHKSVSWYQQVLGQGPQFIFQYYEKEERGRGNFPDRFSARQFPNYSSELNVNALLLGDSALYLCASSLGRGAFYEQYFGPGTRLTVT.

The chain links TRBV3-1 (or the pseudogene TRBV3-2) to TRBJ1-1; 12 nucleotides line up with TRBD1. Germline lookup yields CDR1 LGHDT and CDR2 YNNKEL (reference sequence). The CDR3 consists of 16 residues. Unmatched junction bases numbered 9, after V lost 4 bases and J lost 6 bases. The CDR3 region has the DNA TGTGCCAGCAGCCGGGGACAGGGGGCAATGCGGTCTGAAGCTTTCTTT. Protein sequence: CASSRGQGAMRSEAFF.

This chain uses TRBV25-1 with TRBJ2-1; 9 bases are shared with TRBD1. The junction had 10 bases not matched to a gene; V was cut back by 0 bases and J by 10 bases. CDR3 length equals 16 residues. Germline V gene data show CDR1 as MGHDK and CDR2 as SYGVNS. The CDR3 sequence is CASSEYHRGRSGEQFF. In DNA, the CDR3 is TGTGCCAGCAGTGAATACCACAGGGGGCGTTCTGGGGAGCAGTTCTTC.

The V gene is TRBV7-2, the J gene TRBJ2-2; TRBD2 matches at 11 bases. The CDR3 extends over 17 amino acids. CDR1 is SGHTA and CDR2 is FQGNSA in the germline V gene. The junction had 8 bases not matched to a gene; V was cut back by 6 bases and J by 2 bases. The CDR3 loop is CASRSYSGGGNTGELFF. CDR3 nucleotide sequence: TGTGCCAGCAGAAGCTATAGCGGGGGGGGTAACACCGGGGAGCTGTTTTTT.

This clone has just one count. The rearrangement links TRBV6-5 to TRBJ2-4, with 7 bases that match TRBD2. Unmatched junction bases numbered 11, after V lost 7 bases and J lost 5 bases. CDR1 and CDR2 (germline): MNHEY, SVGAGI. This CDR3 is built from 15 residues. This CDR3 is CASTPLGGSQNIQYF. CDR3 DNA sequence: TGTGCCAGCACCCCGTTGGGAGGGAGCCAAAACATTCAGTACTTC.

DNA of the CDR3: TGCGCCAGCAGCTCCACACCGACAGTACAAGAGACCCAGTACTTC. Amino acids: CASSSTPTVQETQYF. The J gene is TRBJ2-5, the V gene TRBV5-1, with D perhaps matching TRBD1 (5 bases). CDR1 is SGHRS and CDR2 is YFSETQ in the germline V gene. The CDR3 extends over 15 amino acids. V lost 3 bases and J lost 2, with 14 bases in between.

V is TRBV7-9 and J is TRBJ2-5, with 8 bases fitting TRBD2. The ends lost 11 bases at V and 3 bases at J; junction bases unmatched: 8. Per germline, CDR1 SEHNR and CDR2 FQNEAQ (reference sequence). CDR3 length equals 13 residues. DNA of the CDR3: TGTGCCTCCGGGGGGGCGGTCGAAGAGACCCAGTACTTC. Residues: CASGGAVEETQYF.

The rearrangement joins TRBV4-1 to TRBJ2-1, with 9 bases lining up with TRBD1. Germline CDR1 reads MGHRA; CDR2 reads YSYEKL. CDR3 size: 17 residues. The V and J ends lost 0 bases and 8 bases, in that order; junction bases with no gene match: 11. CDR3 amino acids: CASSQDSGTGSLHEQFF. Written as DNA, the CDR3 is TGCGCCAGCAGCCAAGATTCCGGGACAGGGTCACTGCATGAGCAGTTCTTC.

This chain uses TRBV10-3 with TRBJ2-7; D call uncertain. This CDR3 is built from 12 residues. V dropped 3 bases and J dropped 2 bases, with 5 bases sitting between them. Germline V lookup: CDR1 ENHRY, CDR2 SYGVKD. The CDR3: CAISDGTYEQYF. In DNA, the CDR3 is TGTGCCATCAGTGACGGTACCTACGAGCAGTACTTC.

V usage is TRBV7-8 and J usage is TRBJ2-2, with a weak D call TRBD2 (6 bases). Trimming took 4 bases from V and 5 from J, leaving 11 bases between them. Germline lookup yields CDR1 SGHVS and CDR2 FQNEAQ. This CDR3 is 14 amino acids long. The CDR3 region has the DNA TGTGCCAGCAGCTACCCCGGAGGGACCGGGGAGCTGTTTTTT. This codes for CASSYPGGTGELFF.

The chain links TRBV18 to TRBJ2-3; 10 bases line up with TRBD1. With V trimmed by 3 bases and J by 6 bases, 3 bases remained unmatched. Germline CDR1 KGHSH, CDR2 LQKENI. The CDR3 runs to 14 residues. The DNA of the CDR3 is TGTGCCAGCTCACCGGGACAGGGGTGGGATACGCAGTATTTT. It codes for CASSPGQGWDTQYF.